The sequence of this T cell receptor (beta chain) was determined in a study of control samples from healthy donors and cancer patients. Here immunoSEQ multiplex PCR was the method, and the copy in TCRdb shows in-frame clones only, minus some. The profile shows some 100,000 clones, roughly 83% of them singletons. With V trimmed by 3 bases and J by 7 bases, 1 base remained unmatched. This CDR3 is built from 13 residues. Per germline, CDR1 SGDLS and CDR2 YYNGEE. The sequenced sample consisted of blood. The chain carries TRBV9 and TRBJ2-2; 9 bases are a match to TRBD1. This TCR was recovered from a woman aged 30 to 39 in good health. CDR3 in amino acids: CASSETGGGELFF. The CDR3 bases are TGTGCCAGCAGCGAGACAGGGGGCGGGGAGCTGTTTTTT. The full variable domain, completed using reference TRBV9 and TRBJ2-2, is DSGVTQTPKHLITATGQRVTLRCSPRSGDLSVYWYQQSLDQGLQFLIQYYNGEERAKGNILERFSAQQFPDLHSELNLSSLELGDSALYFCASSETGGGELFFGEGSRLTVL.